Here is one T cell receptor beta chain with its context. Its antigen is as yet unknown. The CDR3 loop spans 14 amino acids. Trimming removed 3 bases at V and 7 bases at J, with 13 bases between. Germline CDR1 is LNHDA and CDR2 is SQIVND (reference sequence). These data originate in a study of cytomegalovirus exposure and HLA in healthy donors. Findings and limits, study-wide: The availability of immune exposure information extended only to CMV serostatus. Follow-up analysis later connected one missense variant in DCLRE1C with trimming of TCR beta V- and J-genes. After further analysis at a later stage, 15,000 to 20,000 TCR beta sequences were associated with HLA alleles at 0.05 false discovery rate.

13 Jbeta primers and 60 Vbeta primers were used for the PCR. In the authors' workflow: Around 10 million shared chains were among about 80 million unique TCR beta chains counted in a later analysis. Profiling relied on immunoSEQ multiplex PCR, and the TCRdb table lists in-frame clones only, not all of them. Clone size and V and J calls were adopted from that table, with D and trimming inferred from the DNA. The sample has around 130,000 clones; roughly 80% are singletons. Sequencing used PBMCs. The sequence was obtained from a boy aged 10-17 years in good health and CMV-seronegative. The chain has TRBV19 and TRBJ2-1; weak D call: TRBD2 (6 bases). CDR3 protein: CASSIKAAGNEQFF. CDR3 DNA: TGTGCCAGTAGTATTAAGGCCGCGGGGAATGAGCAGTTCTTC.